The 27 T cell receptor beta chains in this list originate from one sample, sequenced in a study of shared clonotypes between healthy human individuals. Here immunoSEQ multiplex PCR was the method, and the copy in TCRdb shows in-frame clones only, minus some. The profile covers around 340,000 clones, with roughly 70% appearing a single time and roughly a tenth taken by the ten largest. Input material: memory CD4+ T cells sorted from blood. Subset specified: CD45RA-negative fraction. The receptor source for this set is a man aged 25-45 years in good health.

V is TRBV7-3 and J is TRBJ2-1; 7 nucleotides line up with TRBD1. With V trimmed by 5 bases and J by 4 bases, 8 bases remained unmatched. This CDR3 region has 15 residues. Germline CDR1 and CDR2: SGHTA and FQGTGA. The CDR3 DNA reads as TGTGCCAGCAGCCAAAACTCGGGACAGTACAATGAGCAGTTCTTC. Protein product: CASSQNSGQYNEQFF.

The genes are TRBV7-2 and TRBJ2-5; 14 nucleotides line up with TRBD2. Trimming at V came to 3 bases and at J to 5 bases, leaving 11 bases not matched to a gene. Germline loops: CDR1 SGHTA, CDR2 FQGNSA. The length of the CDR3 is 18 residues. As DNA, the CDR3 is TGTGCCAGCAGCTTCGGGACTAGCGGGAGATGGGAGAGCGAGACCCAGTACTTC. Protein: CASSFGTSGRWESETQYF. Using reference TRBV7-2 and TRBJ2-5 for the parts outside the CDR3, the full variable domain is GAGVSQSPSNKVTEKGKDVELRCDPISGHTALYWYRQSLGQGLEFLIYFQGNSAPDKSGLPSDRFSAERTGGSVSTLTIQRTQQEDSAVYLCASSFGTSGRWESETQYFGPGTRLLVL.

The chain employs TRBV7-2 and TRBJ2-3; D possibly corresponds to TRBD2 (6 bases). The CDR3 is 14 residues long. Trimming pared 5 bases from V and 0 bases from J, leaving 9 bases between. Germline V gene lookup returns CDR1 SGHTA and CDR2 FQGNSA. CDR3 sequence reads: CASSQGLSTDTQYF. As DNA, the CDR3 is TGTGCCAGCAGCCAGGGACTTAGCACAGATACGCAGTATTTT.

The rearrangement uses TRBV29-1 and TRBJ2-1; either TRBD1 or TRBD2 may supply D (5 bases each). The ends were cut back, 4 bases at V and 2 bases at J, with 9 bases in the middle. Germline V gene data show CDR1 as SQVTM and CDR2 as ANQGSEA. CDR3 length: 13 amino acids. The CDR3 DNA reads as TGCAGCGTTGCGGGGACGCCCTACAATGAGCAGTTCTTC. This sequence encodes CSVAGTPYNEQFF.

This clone was counted ten times or more. The rearrangement links TRBV4-1 to TRBJ2-2; 8 nucleotides agree with TRBD1. The trim removed 3 bases at V and 8 bases at J, leaving 8 bases unmatched. CDR1 and CDR2 (germline): MGHRA, YSYEKL. The CDR3 has 15 residues. The CDR3 region has the DNA TGCGCCAGCAGCCACGGAGGGACAGGTGGGGGGGAGCTGTTTTTT. This encodes CASSHGGTGGGELFF.

V gene TRBV2 combines with J gene TRBJ2-6, with D unresolved. V was trimmed by 1 base and J by 4 bases, leaving 8 bases between them. The CDR3 runs to 15 residues. CDR1 and CDR2 (germline): SNHLY, FYNNEI. The DNA for the CDR3 is TGTGCCAGCAGTGAAGAAGGACCCGGGGCCAACGTCCTGACTTTC. Translation gives CASSEEGPGANVLTF. Looking up the rest from reference TRBV2 and TRBJ2-6 gives the full variable domain: EPEVTQTPSHQVTQMGQEVILRCVPISNHLYFYWYRQILGQKVEFLVSFYNNEISEKSEIFDDQFSVERPDGSNFTLKIRSTKLEDSAMYFCASSEEGPGANVLTFGAGSRLTVL.

In this sample, this clone turned up a few times. The gene calls are TRBV6-1 and TRBJ2-3; TRBD2 agrees at 11 bases. CDR3 length: 15 amino acids. Germline values: CDR1 MNHNS, CDR2 SASEGT. The V gene end was trimmed by 6 bases and the J gene end by 4 bases; junction bases not matched to a gene: 6. This CDR3 is CASRTSGSRADTQYF. In nucleotides, the CDR3 is TGTGCCAGCAGAACTAGCGGGAGTAGGGCAGATACGCAGTATTTT.

The rearrangement joins TRBV18 to TRBJ2-7, with 11 bases identical to TRBD2. CDR1 KGHSH and CDR2 LQKENI come from the germline V gene. With 0 bases clipped from V and 2 bases from J, the junction kept 6 bases outside the gene matches. CDR3 length: 17 amino acids. The CDR3 sequence is CASSPPPSSGRTYEQYF. The DNA for the CDR3 is TGTGCCAGCTCACCACCCCCCTCTAGCGGGAGGACCTACGAGCAGTACTTC.

Only a few counts were recorded for this clone. The V and J genes are TRBV29-1 and TRBJ1-2; 10 bases agree with TRBD1. After removal of 6 bases from V and 4 bases from J, the junction contained 8 bases not matched to a gene. The CDR3 contains 14 residues. The germline V gene encodes CDR1 SQVTM and CDR2 ANQGSEA. CDR3 nucleotides: TGCAGCGTGGGGAGGACAGGGGGACGCTATGGCTACACCTTC. It is translated as CSVGRTGGRYGYTF.

This chain connects TRBV6-5 to TRBJ2-1; perhaps TRBD2 as D (5 bases). The V gene's germline CDR1 is MNHEY and CDR2 SVGAGI. Trimming took 1 base from V and 2 from J, leaving 9 bases between them. The CDR3 runs to 15 residues. The CDR3, as DNA: TGTGCCAGCAGTTACTTAGGAGGCCCCTACAATGAGCAGTTCTTC. Its protein is CASSYLGGPYNEQFF.

DNA for the CDR3: TGTGCCAGCAGCTTAACGCTAGCGGGAGGGGTGGAGACCCAGTACTTC. Translating it yields CASSLTLAGGVETQYF. The chain links TRBV11-3 to TRBJ2-5, with TRBD2 matching 12 bases. The CDR3 runs to 16 residues. In germline, CDR1 is SGHNT, CDR2 YENEEA. The junction had 6 bases not matched to a gene; V was cut back by 2 bases and J by 5 bases.

This chain links TRBV6-1 with TRBJ1-2; possible D gene TRBD1, 5 bases. Germline CDR1 MNHNS, CDR2 SASEGT. V lost 4 bases and J lost 4, with 13 bases in between. This CDR3 contains 14 residues. The CDR3 sequence is CASSGPYRRYGYTF. The CDR3 DNA sequence: TGTGCCAGCAGTGGACCATACAGGCGCTATGGCTACACCTTC.

This clone was detected a few times. The rearrangement joins TRBV6-1 to TRBJ2-7, with TRBD1 matching 8 bases. The germline CDR1 and CDR2 sequences are MNHNS and SASEGT. V trimming: 5 bases; J trimming: 2 bases; junction bases outside the gene matches: 5. The CDR3 sequence is 14 residues long. CDR3 sequence (DNA): TGTGCCAGCAGTAGGGACAGGAACCCCTACGAGCAGTACTTC. This encodes CASSRDRNPYEQYF.

CDR3 DNA sequence: TGTGCCAGCAGTTATGGACAGGCGAACACTGAAGCTTTCTTT. Translating it yields CASSYGQANTEAFF. This chain joins TRBV6-6 and TRBJ1-1, with 7 bases fitting TRBD1. The length of the CDR3 is 14 residues. The germline gives CDR1 MNHNY, CDR2 SVGAGI (reference sequence). V was pared by 3 bases and J by 1 base, with 2 bases of the junction left unmatched.

The rearrangement uses TRBV7-8 and TRBJ2-5; D possibly corresponds to TRBD2 (5 bases). The germline V gene encodes CDR1 SGHVS and CDR2 FQNEAQ. V gave up 1 base and J gave up 1 base, with 10 bases separating them. There are 15 residues in the CDR3. In DNA, the CDR3 is TGTGCCAGCAGCTTAGTTCGGGGTGTCCAAGAGACCCAGTACTTC. Translation gives CASSLVRGVQETQYF.

The chain has TRBV30 and TRBJ1-1; D might be TRBD1 (5 bases). This CDR3 has 9 residues. V lost 7 bases and J 10 bases, leaving 10 bases between the germline ends. Looked up from germline, CDR1 is GTSNPN and CDR2 is SVGIG (reference sequence). CDR3 sequence: CAFRQGAFF. The CDR3 DNA is TGTGCCTTCAGGCAGGGAGCTTTCTTT.

The chain employs TRBV18 and TRBJ1-1; no firm D call. This CDR3 region has 13 residues. V lost 1 base and J lost 0, with 3 bases in between. CDR1 is KGHSH and CDR2 is LQKENI in the germline V gene. CDR3: CASSPQVNTEAFF. CDR3 coding DNA: TGTGCCAGCTCACCACAGGTGAACACTGAAGCTTTCTTT.

This chain uses TRBV7-2 with TRBJ2-7; weak D call: TRBD2 (6 bases). Trimming cost V 2 bases and J 6 bases, with 20 bases left between them. CDR1 and CDR2 (germline): SGHTA, FQGNSA. This CDR3 spans 16 amino acids. DNA of the CDR3: TGTGCCAGCAGCTTACGATCCCCGGGAGCGGCTCTCGAGCAGTACTTC. Protein sequence: CASSLRSPGAALEQYF.

V and J are TRBV11-2 and TRBJ2-3; 11 nucleotides align to TRBD2. Germline V CDR1 and CDR2: SGHAT, FQNNGV. The CDR3 loop spans 16 amino acids. Trimming removed 1 base from V and 6 bases from J; junction bases left unmatched: 6. CDR3 DNA sequence: TGTGCCAGCAGCTTAGCTCTAGCGGGAGGAGTGGATACGCAGTATTTT. It yields the protein CASSLALAGGVDTQYF.

The chain employs TRBV19 and TRBJ2-5, with a possible D match to TRBD2 (7 bases). In germline, CDR1 is LNHDA, CDR2 SQIVND (reference sequence). Trimming cost V 3 bases and J 2 bases, with 13 bases left between them. The CDR3 consists of 15 residues. The DNA of the CDR3 is TGTGCCAGTAGTATCGGGGGGCGCGGGCAAGAGACCCAGTACTTC. It specifies CASSIGGRGQETQYF.

The chain recombines TRBV15 with TRBJ2-1; D is unclear. Germline loops: CDR1 LNHNV, CDR2 YYDKDF (reference sequence). V was shortened by 0 bases and J by 12 bases, with 9 bases between the two germline ends. This CDR3 comprises 12 residues. The CDR3: CATSRDSGGQFF. As DNA, the CDR3 is TGTGCCACCAGCAGAGATTCGGGTGGGCAGTTCTTC. Full variable domain (rest looked up from reference TRBV15 and TRBJ2-1): DAMVIQNPRYQVTQFGKPVTLSCSQTLNHNVMYWYQQKSSQAPKLLFHYYDKDFNNEADTPDNFQSRRPNTSFCFLDIRSPGLGDTAMYLCATSRDSGGQFFGPGTRLTVL.

This chain connects TRBV6-1 to TRBJ1-3; 7 nucleotides match TRBD1. This CDR3 is built from 13 residues. The V and J ends lost 5 bases and 7 bases, in that order; junction bases with no gene match: 5. CDR1 and CDR2 (germline): MNHNS, SASEGT. In nucleotides, the CDR3 is TGTGCCAGCAGTAGGACAGGAGGCAACACCATATATTTT. This translates into CASSRTGGNTIYF.

About this clone itself: Other DNA sequences of this sample code for an identical CDR3. This chain connects TRBV2 to TRBJ2-7; the match to TRBD2 covers 11 bases. CDR3 size: 18 residues. The germline gives CDR1 SNHLY, CDR2 FYNNEI. V lost 6 bases, J lost 6 bases, and 19 bases stayed unmatched. The DNA of the CDR3 is TGTGCCAGCAGGAGTCAGACGGGGGGCCCGGGACTAGCGGTCGAGCAGTACTTC. Its translation is CASRSQTGGPGLAVEQYF.

The chain uses TRBV18 and TRBJ1-2, with 7 nucleotides matching TRBD1. Losses at the gene ends were 0 bases for V and 2 bases for J; bases not matched to a gene: 3. Germline lookup yields CDR1 KGHSH and CDR2 LQKENI. The CDR3 consists of 15 residues. The CDR3 loop is CASSPPGQNNYGYTF. In DNA form, the CDR3 reads TGTGCCAGCTCACCACCGGGACAGAACAACTATGGCTACACCTTC.

This clone turned up a few times. The V gene is TRBV6-6, the J gene TRBJ2-1, with a weak D call TRBD2 (6 bases). CDR1 is MNHNY and CDR2 is SVGAGI in the germline V gene (reference sequence). The CDR3 runs 16 residues. Trimming took 7 bases from V and 8 from J, leaving 24 bases between them. The CDR3 DNA follows: TGTGCCAGCACCGACCTCCCCGGGAGAAAGTTCTATGAGCAGTTCTTC. It is translated as CASTDLPGRKFYEQFF.

CDR3 sequence reads: CATPGLGKDTQYF. Written as DNA, the CDR3 is TGTGCCACCCCGGGACTAGGAAAAGATACGCAGTATTTT. The V and J genes are TRBV28 and TRBJ2-3, with TRBD2 matching 8 bases. In germline, CDR1 is MDHEN, CDR2 SYDVKM. The CDR3 is made up of 13 amino acids. Trimming at V came to 10 bases and at J to 5 bases, leaving 8 bases not matched to a gene.

This clone was detected once. This rearrangement joins TRBV7-6 to TRBJ2-6, with D uncertain. V gave up 1 base and J gave up 0 bases, with 10 bases separating them. In germline, CDR1 is SGHVS, CDR2 FNYEAQ. This CDR3 has 17 residues. CDR3 nucleotide sequence: TGTGCCAGCAGCTTAGGGATACCAAGCTCTGGGGCCAACGTCCTGACTTTC. Translation: CASSLGIPSSGANVLTF.